This is a list of T cell receptor beta chains from one sample in a study of breast tumors, draining lymph nodes, adjacent tissues. TCRdb re-called the multiplex PCR reads through MiXCR, storing one row per CDR3 protein. The sample yields 20,000 to 25,000 distinct CDR3 sequences, 45% to 75% seen once. Sequences were obtained from breast tumor tissue. The receptors stem from a female donor with breast cancer. Some clones in this sample may be carry-over from other donors' samples. Each CDR3 is given with its conserved first and last residue. Fields, in order: CDR3 protein, CDR3 DNA, clone size, D gene, J gene, V gene. D genes are given only for firm matches. For some rows the clone size is stated as once, few or many, or as a class when expanded; others skip it.

cdr3_aa: CSARDRQTEAFF
cdr3_nt: TGCAGTGCTAGAGATCGACAGACTGAAGCTTTCTTT
clone_size: many
d_call: .
j_call: TRBJ1-1
v_call: TRBV20-1

cdr3_aa: CASRGPNYEQYF
cdr3_nt: TGTGCCAGCAGAGGACCAAACTACGAGCAGTACTTC
clone_size: .
d_call: .
j_call: TRBJ2-7
v_call: TRBV6-6

cdr3_aa: CASSLGRQGGTGELFF
cdr3_nt: TGTGCCAGCAGCTTAGGGAGACAGGGTGGCACCGGGGAGCTGTTTTTT
clone_size: many
d_call: TRBD1
j_call: TRBJ2-2
v_call: TRBV7-3

cdr3_aa: CASSSDRGRNGYTF
cdr3_nt: TGCGCCAGCAGCTCGGACAGGGGCCGGAATGGCTACACCTTC
clone_size: once
d_call: TRBD1
j_call: TRBJ1-2
v_call: TRBV5-1

cdr3_aa: CASSLSGTSGTGELFF
cdr3_nt: TGTGCCAGCAGCCTATCTGGGACTAGCGGAACCGGGGAGCTGTTTTTT
clone_size: medium-sized
d_call: TRBD2
j_call: TRBJ2-2
v_call: TRBV7-3

cdr3_aa: CASSIQGMSEQYF
cdr3_nt: TGTGCCAGCAGCATACAGGGGATGAGCGAGCAGTACTTC
clone_size: medium-sized
d_call: TRBD1
j_call: TRBJ2-7
v_call: TRBV7-9

cdr3_aa: CASSSLAGDRNEQFF
cdr3_nt: TGTGCCAGCAGTTCCCTAGCGGGAGATAGGAATGAGCAGTTCTTC
clone_size: many
d_call: TRBD2
j_call: TRBJ2-1
v_call: TRBV27

cdr3_aa: CASSPARGTGELFF
cdr3_nt: TGTGCCAGCAGCCCTGCGAGAGGCACCGGGGAGCTGTTTTTT
clone_size: .
d_call: .
j_call: TRBJ2-2
v_call: TRBV5-1

cdr3_aa: CASSPRTGQETQYF
cdr3_nt: TGTGCTAGCAGCCCTCGGACAGGGCAAGAGACCCAGTACTTC
clone_size: .
d_call: TRBD1
j_call: TRBJ2-5
v_call: TRBV7-7

cdr3_aa: CASSLNLGSPLHF
cdr3_nt: TGTGCCAGCAGCTTAAACCTAGGATCACCCCTCCACTTT
clone_size: .
d_call: .
j_call: TRBJ1-6
v_call: TRBV7-3

cdr3_aa: CASSDRPMQYF
cdr3_nt: TGTGCCAGCAGTGACAGACCCATGCAGTACTTC
clone_size: medium-sized
d_call: .
j_call: TRBJ2-7
v_call: TRBV2

cdr3_aa: CASSSHGAKRGLPF
cdr3_nt: TGTGCCAGCAGTTCGCACGGCGCTAAACGTGGCCTCCCCTTC
clone_size: .
d_call: .
j_call: TRBJ1-6
v_call: TRBV2

cdr3_aa: CASSQAGGADYEQYF
cdr3_nt: TGTGCCAGCAGCCAAGCGGGGGGGGCAGACTACGAGCAGTACTTC
clone_size: .
d_call: TRBD2
j_call: TRBJ2-7
v_call: TRBV4-2

cdr3_aa: CASSPGTDYEQYF
cdr3_nt: TGTGCCAGCAGTCCCGGGACAGATTACGAGCAGTACTTC
clone_size: .
d_call: TRBD1
j_call: TRBJ2-7
v_call: TRBV7-6

cdr3_aa: CASSLEGVPSSGNTIYF
cdr3_nt: TGCGCCAGCAGCTTGGAAGGGGTACCGAGCTCTGGAAACACCATATATTTT
clone_size: medium-sized
d_call: .
j_call: TRBJ1-3
v_call: TRBV5-1

cdr3_aa: CASSPPGTGDNSPLHF
cdr3_nt: TGTGCCAGCAGTCCCCCCGGGACAGGAGATAATTCACCCCTCCACTTT
clone_size: .
d_call: TRBD1
j_call: TRBJ1-6
v_call: TRBV6-5

cdr3_aa: CATSREVTDATDTQYF
cdr3_nt: TGTGCCACCAGCAGAGAGGTAACAGATGCCACAGATACGCAGTATTTT
clone_size: .
d_call: .
j_call: TRBJ2-3
v_call: TRBV15

cdr3_aa: CATSRVLDIHEQYF
cdr3_nt: TGTGCCACCAGCAGAGTACTAGACATCCACGAGCAGTACTTC
clone_size: .
d_call: .
j_call: TRBJ2-7
v_call: TRBV15

cdr3_aa: CASSSGQGTRNEKLFF
cdr3_nt: TGTGCCAGCAGCTCCGGACAGGGGACGAGAAATGAAAAACTGTTTTTT
clone_size: few
d_call: TRBD1
j_call: TRBJ1-4
v_call: TRBV11-1

cdr3_aa: CASSHSMTGAYEQYF
cdr3_nt: TGTGCCAGCAGTCACTCGATGACGGGGGCCTACGAGCAGTACTTC
clone_size: few
d_call: .
j_call: TRBJ2-7
v_call: TRBV6-5

cdr3_aa: CATSRDPGGGYTF
cdr3_nt: TGTGCCACCAGCAGAGATCCAGGGGGCGGCTACACCTTC
clone_size: .
d_call: TRBD1
j_call: TRBJ1-2
v_call: TRBV15

cdr3_aa: CASSLGTSGFTDTQYF
cdr3_nt: TGTGCCAGCAGCCTCGGGACTAGCGGATTCACAGATACGCAGTATTTT
clone_size: .
d_call: TRBD2
j_call: TRBJ2-3
v_call: TRBV5-8

cdr3_aa: CASSQDRMYNEQFF
cdr3_nt: TGCGCCAGCAGCCAAGACAGAATGTACAATGAGCAGTTCTTC
clone_size: .
d_call: .
j_call: TRBJ2-1
v_call: TRBV4-3

cdr3_aa: CASSLGQSSYEQCF
cdr3_nt: TGTGCCAGCAGTTTGGGACAGAGCTCCTACGAGCAGTGCTTC
clone_size: .
d_call: TRBD1
j_call: TRBJ2-7
v_call: TRBV7-2

cdr3_aa: CSASMPGQYF
cdr3_nt: TGCAGTGCTAGTATGCCGGGGCAGTACTTC
clone_size: .
d_call: .
j_call: TRBJ2-7
v_call: TRBV20-1

cdr3_aa: CASSLDGPNTGELFF
cdr3_nt: TGTGCCAGCAGCTTGGACGGGCCGAACACCGGGGAGCTGTTTTTT
clone_size: once
d_call: .
j_call: TRBJ2-2
v_call: TRBV5-4

cdr3_aa: CASSPGTKLSNEQNF
cdr3_nt: TGTGCCAGCAGCCCGGGGACAAAGCTCTCCAACGAGCAGAACTTC
clone_size: .
d_call: .
j_call: TRBJ2-7
v_call: TRBV5-4

cdr3_aa: CASSWGGAVNSPLHF
cdr3_nt: TGCGCCAGCAGCTGGGGGGGTGCAGTTAATTCACCCCTCCACTTT
clone_size: .
d_call: .
j_call: TRBJ1-6
v_call: TRBV5-1

cdr3_aa: CARRLAGGPNTGELFF
cdr3_nt: TGTGCCAGAAGACTAGCGGGGGGCCCGAACACCGGGGAGCTGTTTTTT
clone_size: once
d_call: TRBD2
j_call: TRBJ2-2
v_call: TRBV6-5